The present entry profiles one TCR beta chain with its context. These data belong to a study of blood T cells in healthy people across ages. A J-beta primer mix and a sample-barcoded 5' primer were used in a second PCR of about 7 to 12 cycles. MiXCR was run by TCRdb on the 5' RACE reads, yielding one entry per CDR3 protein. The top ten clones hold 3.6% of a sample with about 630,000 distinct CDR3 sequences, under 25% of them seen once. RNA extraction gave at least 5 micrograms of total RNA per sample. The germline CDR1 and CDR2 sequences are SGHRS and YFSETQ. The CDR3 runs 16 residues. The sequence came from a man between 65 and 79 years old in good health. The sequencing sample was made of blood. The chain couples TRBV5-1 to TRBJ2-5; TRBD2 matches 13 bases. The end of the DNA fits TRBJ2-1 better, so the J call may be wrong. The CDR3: CASSGGTSGKYNEQFF. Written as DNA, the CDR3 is TGCGCCAGCAGCGGCGGGACTAGCGGGAAGTACAATGAGCAGTTCTTC.